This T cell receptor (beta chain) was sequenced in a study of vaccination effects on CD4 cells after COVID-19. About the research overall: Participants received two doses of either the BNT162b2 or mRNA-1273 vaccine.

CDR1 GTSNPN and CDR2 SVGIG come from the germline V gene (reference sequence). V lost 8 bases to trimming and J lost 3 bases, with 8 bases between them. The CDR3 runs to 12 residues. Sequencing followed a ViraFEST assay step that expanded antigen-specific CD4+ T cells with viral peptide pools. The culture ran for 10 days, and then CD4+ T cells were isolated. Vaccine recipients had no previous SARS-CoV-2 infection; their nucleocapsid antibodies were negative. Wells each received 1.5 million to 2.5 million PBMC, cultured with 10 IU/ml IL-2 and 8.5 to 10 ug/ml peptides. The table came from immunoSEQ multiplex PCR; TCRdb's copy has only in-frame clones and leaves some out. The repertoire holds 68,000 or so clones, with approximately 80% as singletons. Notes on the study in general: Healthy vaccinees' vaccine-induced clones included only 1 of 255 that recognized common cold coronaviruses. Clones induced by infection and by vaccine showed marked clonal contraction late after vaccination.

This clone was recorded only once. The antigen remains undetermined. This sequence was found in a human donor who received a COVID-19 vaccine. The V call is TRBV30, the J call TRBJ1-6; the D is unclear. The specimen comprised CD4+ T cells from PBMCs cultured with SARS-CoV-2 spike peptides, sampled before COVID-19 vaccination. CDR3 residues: CAADHYNSPLHF. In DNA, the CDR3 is TGTGCCGCCGACCACTATAATTCACCCCTCCACTTT.